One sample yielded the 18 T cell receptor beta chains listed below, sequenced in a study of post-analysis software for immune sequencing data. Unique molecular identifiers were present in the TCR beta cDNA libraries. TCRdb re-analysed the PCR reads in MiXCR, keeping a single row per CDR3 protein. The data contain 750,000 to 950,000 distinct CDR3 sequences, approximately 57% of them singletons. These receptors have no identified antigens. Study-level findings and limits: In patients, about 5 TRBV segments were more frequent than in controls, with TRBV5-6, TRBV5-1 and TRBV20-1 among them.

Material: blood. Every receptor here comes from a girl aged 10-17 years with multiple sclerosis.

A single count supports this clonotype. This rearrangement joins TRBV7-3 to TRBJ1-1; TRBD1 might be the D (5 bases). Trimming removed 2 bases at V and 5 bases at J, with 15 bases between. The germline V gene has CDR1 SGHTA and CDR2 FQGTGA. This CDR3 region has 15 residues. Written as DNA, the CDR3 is TGTGCCAGCAGCTTAGGGTCGATCGGGGGGACTGAAGCTTTCTTT. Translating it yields CASSLGSIGGTEAFF.

The CDR3 sequence is CASSYPKRDRGHNEQFF. In DNA form, the CDR3 reads TGTGCCAGCAGTTACCCCAAACGGGACAGGGGCCACAATGAGCAGTTCTTC. This chain uses TRBV6-6 with TRBJ2-1, with 10 bases matching TRBD1. V lost 2 bases to trimming and J lost 5 bases; unmatched junction nucleotides: 9. Germline assignment: CDR1 MNHNY and CDR2 SVGAGI (reference sequence). The CDR3 totals 17 residues.

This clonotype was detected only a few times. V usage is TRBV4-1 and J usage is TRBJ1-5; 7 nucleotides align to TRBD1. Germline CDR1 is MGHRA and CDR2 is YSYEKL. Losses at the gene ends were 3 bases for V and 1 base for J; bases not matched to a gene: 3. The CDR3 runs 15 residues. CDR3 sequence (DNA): TGCGCCAGCAGCCAGACAGGGACGAGCAATCAGCCCCAGCATTTT. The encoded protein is CASSQTGTSNQPQHF.

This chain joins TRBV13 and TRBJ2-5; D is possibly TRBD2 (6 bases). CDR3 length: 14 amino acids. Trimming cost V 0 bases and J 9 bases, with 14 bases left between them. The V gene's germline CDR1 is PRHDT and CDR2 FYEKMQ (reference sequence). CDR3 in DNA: TGTGCCAGCAGCTTAGGGGGGACCGGAGGGGCCCAGTACTTC. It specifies CASSLGGTGGAQYF. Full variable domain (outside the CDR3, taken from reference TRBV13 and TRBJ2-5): AAGVIQSPRHLIKEKRETATLKCYPIPRHDTVYWYQQGPGQDPQFLISFYEKMQSDKGSIPDRFSAQQFSDYHSELNMSSLELGDSALYFCASSLGGTGGAQYFGPGTRLLVL.

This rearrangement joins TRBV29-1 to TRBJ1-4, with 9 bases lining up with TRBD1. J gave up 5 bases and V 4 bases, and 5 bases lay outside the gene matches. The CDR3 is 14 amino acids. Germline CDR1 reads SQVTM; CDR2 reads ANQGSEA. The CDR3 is CSVGTGGFNEKLFF. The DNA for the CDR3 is TGCAGCGTTGGCACAGGGGGCTTCAATGAAAAACTGTTTTTT.

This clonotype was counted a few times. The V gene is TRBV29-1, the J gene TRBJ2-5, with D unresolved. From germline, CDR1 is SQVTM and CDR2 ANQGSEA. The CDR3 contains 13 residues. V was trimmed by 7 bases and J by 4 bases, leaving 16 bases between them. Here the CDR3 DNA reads TGCAGCGGTCGGCCCACCCTTCCAGAGACCCAGTACTTC. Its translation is CSGRPTLPETQYF. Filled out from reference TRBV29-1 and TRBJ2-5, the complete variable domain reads SAVISQKPSRDICQRGTSLTIQCQVDSQVTMMFWYRQQPGQSLTLIATANQGSEATYESGFVIDKFPISRPNLTFSTLTVSNMSPEDSSIYLCSGRPTLPETQYFGPGTRLLVL.

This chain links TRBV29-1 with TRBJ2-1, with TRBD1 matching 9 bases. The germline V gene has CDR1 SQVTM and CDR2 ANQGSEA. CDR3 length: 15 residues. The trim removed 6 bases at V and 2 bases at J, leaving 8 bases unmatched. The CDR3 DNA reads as TGCAGCGTCGCGTCCGGGACAGGGACCTACAATGAGCAGTTCTTC. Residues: CSVASGTGTYNEQFF.

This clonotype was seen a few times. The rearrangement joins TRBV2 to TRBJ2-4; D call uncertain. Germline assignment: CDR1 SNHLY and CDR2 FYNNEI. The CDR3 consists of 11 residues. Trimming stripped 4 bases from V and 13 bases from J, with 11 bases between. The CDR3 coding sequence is TGTGCCAGCAGTGGTGGCAGTCAGCAGTACTTC. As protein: CASSGGSQQYF.

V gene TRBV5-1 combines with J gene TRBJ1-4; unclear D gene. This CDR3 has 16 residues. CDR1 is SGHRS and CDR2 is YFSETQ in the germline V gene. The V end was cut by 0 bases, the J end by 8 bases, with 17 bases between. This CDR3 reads CASSLEPASSAEKLFF. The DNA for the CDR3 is TGCGCCAGCAGCTTGGAACCTGCCAGCTCCGCAGAAAAACTGTTTTTT.

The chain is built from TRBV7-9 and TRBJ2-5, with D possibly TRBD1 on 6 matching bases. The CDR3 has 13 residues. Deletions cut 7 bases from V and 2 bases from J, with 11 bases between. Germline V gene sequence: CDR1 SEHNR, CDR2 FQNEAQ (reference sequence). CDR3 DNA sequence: TGTGCCAGCACCCGGGACAATCAAGAGACCCAGTACTTC. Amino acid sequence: CASTRDNQETQYF.

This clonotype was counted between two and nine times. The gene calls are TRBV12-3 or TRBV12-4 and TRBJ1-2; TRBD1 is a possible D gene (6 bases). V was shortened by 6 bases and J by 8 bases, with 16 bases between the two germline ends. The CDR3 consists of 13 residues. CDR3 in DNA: TGTGCCAGCAGGGAACGGGGGCGAGAGGGCTACACCTTC. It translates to CASRERGREGYTF.

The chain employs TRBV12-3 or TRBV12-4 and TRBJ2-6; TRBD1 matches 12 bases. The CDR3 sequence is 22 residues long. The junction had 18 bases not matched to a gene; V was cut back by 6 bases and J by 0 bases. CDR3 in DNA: TGTGCCAGCAGCGTCCGGGACAGGGGGCGATTTTTCCCTCGCTCTGGGGCCAACGTCCTGACTTTC. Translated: CASSVRDRGRFFPRSGANVLTF.

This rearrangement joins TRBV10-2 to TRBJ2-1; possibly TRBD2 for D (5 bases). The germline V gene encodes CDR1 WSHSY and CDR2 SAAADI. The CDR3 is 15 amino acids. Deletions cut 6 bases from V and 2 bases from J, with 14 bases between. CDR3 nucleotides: TGCGCCAGCAGGGAGGATAGCTCCACCTACAATGAGCAGTTCTTC. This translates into CASREDSSTYNEQFF.

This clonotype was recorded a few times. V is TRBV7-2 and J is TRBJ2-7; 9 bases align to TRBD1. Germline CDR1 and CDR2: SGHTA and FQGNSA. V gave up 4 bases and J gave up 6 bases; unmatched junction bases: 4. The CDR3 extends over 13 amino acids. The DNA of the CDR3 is TGTGCCAGCAGCTCACAGGGGGCCCGCGAGCAGTACTTC. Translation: CASSSQGAREQYF.

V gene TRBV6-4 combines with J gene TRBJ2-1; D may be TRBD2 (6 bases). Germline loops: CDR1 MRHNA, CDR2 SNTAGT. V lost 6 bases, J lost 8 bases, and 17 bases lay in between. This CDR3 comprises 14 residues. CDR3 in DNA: TGTGCCAGCAGCGAAAAGACTAGTTTTGATGAGCAGTTCTTC. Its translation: CASSEKTSFDEQFF.

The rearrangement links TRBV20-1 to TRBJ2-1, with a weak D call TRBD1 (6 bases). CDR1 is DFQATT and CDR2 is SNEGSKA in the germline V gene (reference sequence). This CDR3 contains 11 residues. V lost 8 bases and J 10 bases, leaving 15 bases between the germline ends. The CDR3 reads CSTRTVNEQFF. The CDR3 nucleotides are TGCAGTACCAGGACAGTAAACGAGCAGTTCTTC.

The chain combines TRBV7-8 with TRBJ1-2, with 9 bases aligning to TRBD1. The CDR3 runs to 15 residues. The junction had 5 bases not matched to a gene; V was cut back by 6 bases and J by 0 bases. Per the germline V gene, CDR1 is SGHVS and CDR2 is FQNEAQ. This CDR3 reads CASSPTGGTNYGYTF. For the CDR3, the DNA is TGTGCCAGCAGTCCCACAGGGGGCACTAACTATGGCTACACCTTC.

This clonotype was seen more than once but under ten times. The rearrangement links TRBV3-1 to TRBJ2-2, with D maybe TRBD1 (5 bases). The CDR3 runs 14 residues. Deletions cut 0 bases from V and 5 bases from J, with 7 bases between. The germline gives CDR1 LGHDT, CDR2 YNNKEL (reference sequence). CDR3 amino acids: CASSQDPGTGELFF. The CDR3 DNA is TGTGCCAGCAGCCAAGATCCAGGGACCGGGGAGCTGTTTTTT.